This TCR beta chain originates from a study of neurological immune-mediated disorders. There are many counts of this clonotype. Its cognate antigen is unknown. Study findings and constraints: There were no CDR3 amino acid sequences shared by expanded clones across subjects, a result suggesting private repertoires in all groups. Expansion of TCR clones was greatest in HTLV-1-associated myelopathy and smallest in multiple sclerosis, where it fell below that of healthy controls. Phylogenetic grouping assigned the repertoires of 18 of 34 multiple sclerosis patients to a single related-CDR3 cluster, representing a possible signature.

5'RACE with 10-nucleotide random UMIs produced the cDNA. TCRdb re-analysed the 5' RACE reads in MiXCR, keeping a single row per CDR3 protein. Of 75,000 to 80,000 distinct CDR3 sequences listed, roughly 4.8% are singletons. The V end lost 5 bases, the J end lost 0 bases, and 13 bases lay between the germline ends. The CDR3 has 16 residues. The V gene's germline CDR1 is MDHEN and CDR2 SYDVKM. Sequencing was done on a sample of PBMCs. V gene TRBV28 combines with J gene TRBJ1-4; TRBD1 might be the D (5 bases). This TCR was sampled from a woman in her thirties with multiple sclerosis. The CDR3 spells CASSPLDSPTNEKLFF. CDR3 bases: TGTGCCAGCAGTCCCTTAGACAGTCCAACTAATGAAAAACTGTTTTTT.